This T cell receptor (beta chain) is drawn from a study of OX40 agonist ivuxolimab in advanced cancers. About the study as a whole: Ivuxolimab, which targeted the costimulatory receptor OX40 (CD134), was an agonistic, fully human IgG2 monoclonal antibody. Intravenous ivuxolimab was administered to patients every 2 weeks at six dose levels: 0.01, 0.1, 0.3, 1.5, 3 and 10 mg/kg. Of the roughly 50 dose-escalation patients, hepatocellular carcinoma was present in roughly 19, melanoma in roughly 15, renal cell carcinoma in 9 and head and neck cancer in 9. The dose-escalation cohort was over 70% male with a mean age of about 65 years, ranging from roughly 20 to 80. Patients were allowed to have had prior anti-PD-1, anti-PD-L1 or anti-CTLA-4 therapy, and approximately 40% of the dose-escalation patients had been treated with checkpoint inhibitors. Partial responses were achieved by three dose-escalation patients, of whom one had hepatocellular carcinoma and two had cutaneous melanoma. The point of sequencing TCRbeta in the periphery was to test whether ivuxolimab changed TCR sequence diversity and drove clonal T-cell expansion. The paper covers the monotherapy dose-escalation part of the phase I ivuxolimab trial, which included N ≈ 52 patients.

This clone is described as medium-sized (0.01 to 0.1%). No antigen is known for it. Base qualities are not at hand, and no much larger clone is one base apart. Patients with autoimmune disease history or receiving systemic immunosuppression were excluded from the trial. Peripheral blood for TCR sequencing was collected from all dose cohorts at baseline, on cycle 4 day 1, and on cycle 7 day 1. Samples came from an open-label, multicenter, first-in-human phase I dose-escalation trial of ivuxolimab. Adults with locally advanced or metastatic head and neck squamous cell, hepatocellular, melanoma or renal cell carcinoma were enrolled in the trial. Before TCR sequencing, CD4+ and CD8+ T cells were separately sorted from peripheral blood. Results and caveats for the whole study, not just this receptor: Low levels of normalized T-cell clonal expansion were also shown by some nonresponding patients. In partial responders in the 0.1-3.0 mg/kg groups, normalized peripheral clonal expansion was found to be among the lowest, especially among CD8+ T cells. After ivuxolimab, more expanded clones were found on average in CD8+ T cells than in CD4+ T cells. The antigen specificity of the peripheral T cells that underwent clonal expansion was not determined. At doses of 0.1 to 3.0 mg/kg, clonal expansion of both CD4+ and CD8+ blood T cells was observed from baseline to week 6.

Genomic DNA was isolated from the sorted cells so that the TCRbeta CDR3 region could be sequenced. The immunoSEQ Assay was used for sequencing of TCRbeta CDR3 regions. Sourced from immuneACCESS, this table was stored by TCRdb with only in-frame sequences that have V and J called. A share of the clones is absent; for the studies checked, an unresolved V gene accounts for under half, and the remainder has no known explanation. The sample table contains about 5,000 clones; only one count was recorded for approximately 67% of them. Under 75% of the sample belongs to the ten largest clones. The CDR3 numbers 15 residues from cysteine through phenylalanine. The entry retains the CDR3 DNA only, 45 bases that are in frame from base 1. Between the V and J ends, shortened by 5 bases and 0 bases respectively, the junction contains 11 bases. Looking up the germline V gene (reference sequence) yields CDR1 LNHDA and CDR2 SQIVND.

The rearrangement combines TRBV19 with TRBJ1-3, with an unclear D gene assignment. This sequence was found in an adult with an advanced solid tumor such as melanoma, head and neck, liver or kidney cancer. The sample consisted of CD4+ or CD8+ T cells sorted from blood, taken in a trial of the OX40 agonist ivuxolimab. The nucleotide sequence reads as follows: TGTGCCAGTAGTGATTATACTCCCTCTGGAAACACCATATATTTT. This translates into CASSDYTPSGNTIYF.